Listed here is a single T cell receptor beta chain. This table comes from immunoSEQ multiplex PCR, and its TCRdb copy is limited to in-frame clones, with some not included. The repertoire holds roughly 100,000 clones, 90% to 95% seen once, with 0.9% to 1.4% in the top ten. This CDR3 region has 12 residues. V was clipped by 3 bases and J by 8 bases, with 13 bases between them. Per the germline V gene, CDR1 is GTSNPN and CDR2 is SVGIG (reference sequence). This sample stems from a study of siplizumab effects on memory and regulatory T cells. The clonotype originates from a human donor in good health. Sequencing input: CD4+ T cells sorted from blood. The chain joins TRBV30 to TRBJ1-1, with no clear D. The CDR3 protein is CAWSTRVGEAFF. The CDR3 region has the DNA TGTGCCTGGAGCACGAGGGTTGGGGAAGCTTTCTTT.